This passage covers 19 T cell receptor beta chains from one sample sequenced in a study of blood T cell repertoires in COVID-19. Assay: immunoSEQ multiplex PCR; the TCRdb copy retains only in-frame clones and omits some. The sample comprises over 250,000 clones, around 86% of which are singletons, and about an eighth rests with the top ten. Sequencing was done on a sample of peripheral blood. The source is a human donor in a cohort sampled during active COVID-19.

V usage is TRBV10-2 and J usage is TRBJ2-3; D possibly corresponds to TRBD2 (5 bases). Deletions cut 2 bases from V and 4 bases from J, with 19 bases between. From germline, CDR1 is WSHSY and CDR2 SAAADI. The CDR3 contains 17 residues. This CDR3 reads CASSEGWETGWADTQYF. The CDR3 DNA sequence: TGCGCCAGCAGTGAGGGTTGGGAGACTGGCTGGGCAGATACGCAGTATTTT.

The rearrangement uses TRBV18 and TRBJ2-5, with D uncertain. The CDR3 is 16 amino acids. Germline-derived CDR1 and CDR2 are KGHSH and LQKENI. V lost 1 base and J lost 5, with 17 bases in between. The DNA of the CDR3 is TGTGCCAGCTCACCACTACCAATGTTGCCCGGGGAGACCCAGTACTTC. Protein product: CASSPLPMLPGETQYF.

This clone was counted once. The V gene is TRBV9, the J gene TRBJ2-2; D is uncertain. The V gene lost 4 bases and the J gene lost 6 bases, with 13 bases spanning the gap. The CDR3 contains 14 residues. Germline lookup yields CDR1 SGDLS and CDR2 YYNGEE. CDR3: CASSSSRIAGELFF. DNA for the CDR3: TGTGCCAGCAGCTCTTCCAGGATTGCCGGGGAGCTGTTTTTT.

The rearrangement links TRBV6-5 to TRBJ2-1; TRBD1 aligns across 7 bases. Germline V gives CDR1 MNHEY, CDR2 SVGAGI. The CDR3 is 16 amino acids. V was pared by 0 bases and J by 6 bases, with 8 bases of the junction left unmatched. CDR3 in DNA: TGTGCCAGCAGTTACTCGAGGGGGCCAACCCCCAATGAGCAGTTCTTC. Translating it yields CASSYSRGPTPNEQFF.

The CDR3 DNA is TGTGCTAGTGGGGCCGGGACAGGGCACTCTGGAAACACCATATATTTT. Its translation is CASGAGTGHSGNTIYF. The chain carries TRBV12-5 and TRBJ1-3, with 9 bases fitting TRBD1. V lost 6 bases and J lost 0; bases outside the gene matches: 6. From germline, CDR1 is LGHNT and CDR2 FRNRAP. The CDR3 consists of 16 residues.

This clone has at least ten counts. The CDR3 coding sequence is TGTGCCAGCAGCGTATCGGACAGCTCTGGAAACACCATATATTTT. This encodes CASSVSDSSGNTIYF. The chain employs TRBV9 and TRBJ1-3; tentatively, D is TRBD1 (6 bases). Germline V gene lookup returns CDR1 SGDLS and CDR2 YYNGEE. Trimming removed 1 base from V and 0 bases from J, with 8 bases in between. CDR3 length: 15 residues.

This chain uses TRBV27 with TRBJ2-7; D remains unclear. This CDR3 is 13 amino acids long. V was trimmed by 3 bases and J by 5 bases, leaving 11 bases between them. Per germline, CDR1 MNHEY and CDR2 SMNVEV (reference sequence). CDR3 bases: TGTGCCAGCAGTTTCTTGCAGTCCCACGAGCAGTACTTC. It is translated as CASSFLQSHEQYF.

The rearrangement uses TRBV9 and TRBJ2-1, with 10 positions matching TRBD2. The CDR3 is made up of 15 amino acids. CDR1 and CDR2 from the germline V gene are SGDLS and YYNGEE. The ends lost 4 bases at V and 3 bases at J; junction bases unmatched: 4. CDR3 protein: CASSPLAGHYNEQFF. The CDR3 region has the DNA TGTGCCAGCAGCCCACTAGCGGGACACTACAATGAGCAGTTCTTC.

The genes are TRBV28 and TRBJ2-2, with D unclear. The CDR3 is made up of 14 amino acids. Trimming removed 3 bases at V and 1 base at J, with 6 bases between. Germline V CDR1 and CDR2: MDHEN, SYDVKM. This CDR3 reads CASSLTQNTGELFF. The CDR3 nucleotides are TGTGCCAGCAGTTTGACTCAGAACACCGGGGAGCTGTTTTTT.

The genes are TRBV27 and TRBJ1-6; D unclear. V was clipped by 9 bases and J by 1 base, with 13 bases between them. Germline CDR1 is MNHEY and CDR2 is SMNVEV (reference sequence). This CDR3 region has 15 residues. As DNA, the CDR3 is TGTGCCAGTCGACCAGAGGGATCCTATAATTCACCCCTCCACTTT. It yields the protein CASRPEGSYNSPLHF.

The chain links TRBV2 to TRBJ1-3; the D gene is possibly TRBD1 (6 bases). V was trimmed by 11 bases and J by 5 bases, leaving 10 bases between them. The CDR3 contains 11 residues. The germline gives CDR1 SNHLY, CDR2 FYNNEI. The CDR3 DNA reads as TGTGCCCAGGGGACCCGAAACACCATATATTTT. It is translated as CAQGTRNTIYF. The complete variable domain, with remaining parts taken from reference TRBV2 and TRBJ1-3, reads EPEVTQTPSHQVTQMGQEVILRCVPISNHLYFYWYRQILGQKVEFLVSFYNNEISEKSEIFDDQFSVERPDGSNFTLKIRSTKLEDSAMYFCAQGTRNTIYFGEGSWLTVV.

J is TRBJ1-4 and V is TRBV6-6, with a possible D match to TRBD1 (5 bases). The length of the CDR3 is 15 residues. The V gene lost 0 bases and the J gene lost 5 bases, with 10 bases spanning the gap. Germline CDR1 MNHNY, CDR2 SVGAGI (reference sequence). The CDR3 bases are TGTGCCAGCAGTTACTCCAACAGGTTGAATGAAAAACTGTTTTTT. It encodes CASSYSNRLNEKLFF.

The chain carries TRBV7-9 and TRBJ2-5; 7 bases fit TRBD1. The germline V gene encodes CDR1 SEHNR and CDR2 FQNEAQ (reference sequence). J gave up 4 bases and V 1 base, and 6 bases lay outside the gene matches. This CDR3 region has 15 residues. This chain's CDR3 is CASSLGSGGSETQYF. The CDR3 DNA reads TGTGCCAGCAGCTTAGGCTCAGGGGGATCAGAGACCCAGTACTTC.

The J gene is TRBJ2-1, the V gene TRBV9; 8 bases are shared with TRBD1. The CDR3 runs 15 residues. The V and J ends lost 4 bases and 4 bases, in that order; junction bases with no gene match: 7. Germline CDR1 reads SGDLS; CDR2 reads YYNGEE. CDR3 protein: CASSISGGAYNEQFF. Here the CDR3 DNA reads TGTGCCAGCAGCATTTCAGGGGGCGCATACAATGAGCAGTTCTTC.

This clone was detected only a few times. Other DNA sequences within the sample encode an identical CDR3. The genes are TRBV6-5 and TRBJ2-7, with D possibly TRBD2 on 6 matching bases. CDR1 is MNHEY, CDR2 SVGAGI, per germline. This CDR3 is 14 amino acids long. With 5 bases removed from V and 1 base from J, the gap between germline ends came to 12 bases. CDR3 loop: CASSRTSTSYEQYF. The CDR3 DNA sequence: TGTGCCAGCAGTAGAACTAGCACATCCTACGAGCAGTACTTC.

This chain uses TRBV28 with TRBJ2-7, with TRBD2 identical over 10 bases. Trimming removed 4 bases from V and 3 bases from J; junction bases left unmatched: 9. This CDR3 spans 16 amino acids. The germline CDR1 and CDR2 sequences are MDHEN and SYDVKM. CDR3: CASSSLLAGIGYEQYF. CDR3 coding DNA: TGTGCCAGCAGTTCCTTACTAGCGGGAATTGGCTACGAGCAGTACTTC. Complete variable domain (other parts from reference TRBV28 and TRBJ2-7): DVKVTQSSRYLVKRTGEKVFLECVQDMDHENMFWYRQDPGLGLRLIYFSYDVKMKEKGDIPEGYSVSREKKERFSLILESASTNQTSMYLCASSSLLAGIGYEQYFGPGTRLTVT.

V gene TRBV24-1 combines with J gene TRBJ1-4; unclear D gene. V lost 5 bases, J lost 0 bases, and 12 bases lay in between. The length of the CDR3 is 16 residues. Germline V gene sequence: CDR1 KGHDR, CDR2 SFDVKD. The CDR3 protein is CATSASRGATNEKLFF. CDR3 bases: TGTGCCACCAGTGCCAGCCGCGGGGCAACTAATGAAAAACTGTTTTTT.

This chain joins TRBV19 and TRBJ2-5; 9 bases are a match to TRBD1. V was clipped by 7 bases and J by 5 bases; unmatched bases: 8. Germline CDR1 LNHDA, CDR2 SQIVND (reference sequence). The CDR3 spans 14 residues. The CDR3 DNA follows: TGTGCCAGTAAGAATTGGGACAGGGCGGAGACCCAGTACTTC. Translating gives CASKNWDRAETQYF.

The rearrangement links TRBV7-2 to TRBJ2-1, with a tentative D call TRBD1 (6 bases). Germline V gene lookup returns CDR1 SGHTA and CDR2 FQGNSA. CDR3 size: 14 residues. Trimming shortened V by 5 bases and J by 6 bases, and 14 bases separated the two germline ends. CDR3 amino acids: CASSPDRYGNEQFF. The CDR3 DNA is TGTGCCAGCAGCCCCGACAGGTACGGCAATGAGCAGTTCTTC.